The T cell receptor (beta chain) under discussion was sequenced for a study of blood T cell repertoires in COVID-19. In the study overall: PBMCs, B-cell-depleted T cells, or T cells provided the cDNA or gDNA that made up the material.

Participants were aged roughly 18 to 90 years, lived in around 25 US areas, and enrolled virtually. Cohort allocation depended upon clinical history that participants reported. A PCR-confirmed or clinician-diagnosed COVID-19 case had contacted exposed participants within 2 weeks of entry. The assay was immunoSEQ multiplex PCR, and TCRdb's table has in-frame clones only and misses some. The sample carries hundreds of thousands of clones, 85% recorded once. Sequencing was done on a sample of PBMCs or T cells enriched from blood (not recorded which). This TCR derives from a woman in her 30s who had been exposed to COVID-19.

CDR3 in DNA: TGTGCCACCAGCAGAGATCCGGACAGGTACGAGCAGTACTTC. Amino acids: CATSRDPDRYEQYF. The chain recombines TRBV15 with TRBJ2-7, with 7 bases that match TRBD1. J was trimmed by 4 bases and V by 0 bases; bases with no gene match: 3. The CDR3 covers 14 residues. Germline CDR1 reads LNHNV; CDR2 reads YYDKDF (reference sequence).